The 30 T cell receptor beta chains presented below share a single source sample, sequenced in a study of blood T cell repertoires in COVID-19. Clones were read by immunoSEQ multiplex PCR, and TCRdb kept only the in-frame ones, dropping some. The sample has under 8,000 clones; about 88% are singletons. Sequencing input: peripheral blood. These receptors were obtained from a human donor in a cohort sampled during active COVID-19.

The chain uses TRBV4-3 and TRBJ2-3, with 8 bases matching TRBD2. CDR1 is LGHNA and CDR2 is YSLEER in the germline V gene. Trimming cost V 1 base and J 8 bases; bases outside gene matches: 8. The CDR3 extends over 15 amino acids. This CDR3 is CASSQVGAGAGTQYF. In nucleotides, the CDR3 is TGCGCCAGCAGCCAAGTAGGAGCGGGAGCGGGTACGCAGTATTTT.

The chain employs TRBV6-5 and TRBJ2-7; 7 bases are a match to TRBD2. The CDR3 runs 13 residues. Per germline, CDR1 MNHEY and CDR2 SVGAGI. The V segment lost 7 bases and the J segment 4 bases; nucleotides outside the gene matches: 7. CDR3 loop: CASNRLAGYEQYF. The CDR3 DNA reads as TGTGCCAGCAACCGACTAGCCGGATACGAGCAGTACTTC.

This chain connects TRBV3-1 (or the pseudogene TRBV3-2) to TRBJ2-7, with D maybe TRBD2 (5 bases). The germline V gene encodes CDR1 LGHDT and CDR2 YNNKEL (reference sequence). CDR3 length equals 14 residues. Between the trimmed V and J ends, which lost 5 bases and 1 base, there was a span of 12 bases. DNA for the CDR3: TGTGCCAGCAGCAGACTACCGGATTCCTACGAGCAGTACTTC. It specifies CASSRLPDSYEQYF.

The gene calls are TRBV6-1 and TRBJ2-7; TRBD1 might be the D (5 bases). This CDR3 has 13 amino acids. CDR1 and CDR2 (germline): MNHNS, SASEGT. Trimming pared 3 bases from V and 7 bases from J, leaving 13 bases between. The CDR3, as DNA: TGTGCCAGCAGTGAGGGGCGCTCGCGGGAGCAGTACTTC. Translated: CASSEGRSREQYF.

The chain carries TRBV6-4 and TRBJ2-2; D is ambiguous. Deletions cut 7 bases from V and 0 bases from J, with 15 bases between. CDR1 and CDR2 from the germline V gene are MRHNA and SNTAGT. The CDR3 consists of 16 residues. The CDR3 loop reads CASNGPTLPNTGELFF. The DNA of the CDR3 is TGTGCCAGCAATGGGCCGACCCTACCGAACACCGGGGAGCTGTTTTTT.

This clone was counted between two and nine times. The chain has TRBV6-4 and TRBJ2-3; TRBD1 aligns across 10 bases. The CDR3 consists of 15 residues. The J segment lost 3 bases and the V segment lost 4 bases, leaving 4 bases of the junction unmatched. Germline CDR1 is MRHNA and CDR2 is SNTAGT. The CDR3 DNA reads TGTGCCAGCAGTGGGGGGACAGGGGCGACAGATACGCAGTATTTT. It yields the protein CASSGGTGATDTQYF.

The V call is TRBV9, the J call TRBJ2-3, with 9 positions matching TRBD2. With V trimmed by 3 bases and J by 0 bases, 8 bases remained unmatched. This CDR3 contains 17 residues. CDR1 is SGDLS and CDR2 is YYNGEE in the germline V gene. The CDR3 sequence is CASSAGRTSASTDTQYF. As DNA, the CDR3 is TGTGCCAGCAGCGCAGGAAGGACTAGCGCCAGCACAGATACGCAGTATTTT.

The chain is built from TRBV5-1 and TRBJ2-2; tentative D call: TRBD1 (6 bases). Trimming shortened V by 0 bases and J by 1 base, and 10 bases separated the two germline ends. Germline CDR1 SGHRS, CDR2 YFSETQ. CDR3 length: 16 amino acids. CDR3 coding DNA: TGCGCCAGCAGCTTGGCCGGACAGAGGAACACCGGGGAGCTGTTTTTT. Its translation: CASSLAGQRNTGELFF. Drawing the rest from reference TRBV5-1 and TRBJ2-2, the complete variable domain is KAGVTQTPRYLIKTRGQQVTLSCSPISGHRSVSWYQQTPGQGLQFLFEYFSETQRNKGNFPGRFSGRQFSNSRSEMNVSTLELGDSALYLCASSLAGQRNTGELFFGEGSRLTVL.

J is TRBJ1-5 and V is TRBV30; no firm D call. The V end lost 2 bases, the J end lost 7 bases, and 15 bases lay between the germline ends. Germline V CDR1 and CDR2: GTSNPN, SVGIG (reference sequence). The CDR3 length is 14 residues. CDR3 residues: CAWSQPRSKQPQHF. CDR3 in DNA: TGTGCCTGGAGTCAGCCGAGGAGTAAGCAGCCCCAGCATTTT.

CDR3 loop: CASSLGSNYGYTF. Written as DNA, the CDR3 is TGTGCCAGCAGCTTGGGCAGTAACTATGGCTACACCTTC. The chain joins TRBV12-3 or TRBV12-4 to TRBJ1-2, with D unclear. Trimming left V 6 bases short and J 1 base short, with 9 bases between. The CDR3 totals 13 residues.

The rearrangement joins TRBV6-5 to TRBJ1-2; tentatively, D is TRBD1 (6 bases). Trimming cost V 6 bases and J 2 bases, with 10 bases left between them. CDR3 length equals 13 residues. Per the germline V gene, CDR1 is MNHEY and CDR2 is SVGAGI. CDR3 amino acids: CASRTDSNYGYTF. CDR3 DNA: TGTGCCAGCAGAACGGACAGCAACTATGGCTACACCTTC.

The V gene is TRBV7-2, the J gene TRBJ2-5, with D hard to call. Trimming pared 0 bases from V and 2 bases from J, leaving 4 bases between. The CDR3 consists of 13 residues. Germline V gene lookup returns CDR1 SGHTA and CDR2 FQGNSA. CDR3 sequence reads: CASSLARQETQYF. CDR3 DNA sequence: TGTGCCAGCAGCTTAGCTCGTCAAGAGACCCAGTACTTC.

This clone was seen a single time. The chain is built from TRBV5-1 and TRBJ1-1; 7 bases align to TRBD1. J was trimmed by 5 bases and V by 2 bases; bases with no gene match: 3. The length of the CDR3 is 13 residues. The V gene's germline CDR1 is SGHRS and CDR2 YFSETQ. Here the CDR3 DNA reads TGCGCCAGCAGCTTAACAGGGGATACTGAAGCTTTCTTT. This codes for CASSLTGDTEAFF.

This clone has a handful of counts. This sequence joins TRBV24-1 and TRBJ2-2, with D possibly being TRBD2 (6 bases). This CDR3 comprises 13 residues. The V end was cut by 10 bases, the J end by 7 bases, with 15 bases between. Germline loops: CDR1 KGHDR, CDR2 SFDVKD. The DNA of the CDR3 is TGTGCCACAAAACGGGAGAGTGGCGGGGAGCTGTTTTTT. Its protein product is CATKRESGGELFF.

The genes are TRBV15 and TRBJ1-6; 7 nucleotides match TRBD1. There are 15 residues in the CDR3. The germline gives CDR1 LNHNV, CDR2 YYDKDF (reference sequence). Losses at the gene ends were 1 base for V and 7 bases for J; bases not matched to a gene: 4. The CDR3, as DNA: TGTGCCACCAGCAGAGCCGGGACAGAAAATTCACCCCTCCACTTT. Encoded protein: CATSRAGTENSPLHF.

The chain links TRBV28 to TRBJ1-3; weak D call: TRBD1 (5 bases). CDR3 length: 17 residues. V lost 4 bases and J lost 0, with 16 bases in between. Germline V lookup: CDR1 MDHEN, CDR2 SYDVKM. CDR3 nucleotide sequence: TGTGCCAGCAGTTCCGTAAAGGGGCTAAGCTCTGGAAACACCATATATTTT. Translation: CASSSVKGLSSGNTIYF.

The rearrangement uses TRBV19 and TRBJ2-4; 12 bases match TRBD2. The germline gives CDR1 LNHDA, CDR2 SQIVND (reference sequence). V lost 9 bases, J lost 9 bases, and 6 bases stayed unmatched. This CDR3 region has 13 residues. The CDR3 DNA reads as TGTGCCAGCCAACTAGCGGGGGGCCTCATTCAGTACTTC. Protein: CASQLAGGLIQYF.

CDR3 nucleotide sequence: TGTGCCAGCAGCTTTACAGGGGGAAACGGCTACACCTTC. This codes for CASSFTGGNGYTF. V usage is TRBV7-2 and J usage is TRBJ1-2; 8 nucleotides match TRBD1. CDR1 is SGHTA and CDR2 is FQGNSA in the germline V gene. J lost 8 bases, V lost 3 bases, and 5 bases had no gene match. This CDR3 is built from 13 residues.

The chain recombines TRBV15 with TRBJ2-1, with TRBD2 matching over 10 bases. CDR1 is LNHNV, CDR2 YYDKDF, per germline (reference sequence). The CDR3 runs to 15 residues. The junction had 9 bases not matched to a gene; V was cut back by 4 bases and J by 9 bases. The CDR3 DNA reads as TGTGCCACCAGCACCCGTCTAGCGGGAGCTCGTGAGCAGTTCTTC. Protein product: CATSTRLAGAREQFF. Full variable domain (missing parts from reference TRBV15 and TRBJ2-1): DAMVIQNPRYQVTQFGKPVTLSCSQTLNHNVMYWYQQKSSQAPKLLFHYYDKDFNNEADTPDNFQSRRPNTSFCFLDIRSPGLGDTAMYLCATSTRLAGAREQFFGPGTRLTVL.

This clone was counted a single time. This chain joins TRBV7-8 and TRBJ2-1; 7 bases map to TRBD2. V lost 1 base, J lost 5 bases, and 8 bases stayed unmatched. The CDR3 has 16 amino acids. Germline CDR1 is SGHVS and CDR2 is FQNEAQ. The CDR3 coding sequence is TGTGCCAGCAGCTTAGAGCGGGGTTGGTTGGACAATGAGCAGTTCTTC. Its translation is CASSLERGWLDNEQFF. Supplemented by reference TRBV7-8 and TRBJ2-1, the full variable domain reads GAGVSQSPRYKVAKRGQDVALRCDPISGHVSLFWYQQALGQGPEFLTYFQNEAQLDKSGLPSDRFFAERPEGSVSTLKIQRTQQEDSAVYLCASSLERGWLDNEQFFGPGTRLTVL.

The chain is built from TRBV28 and TRBJ2-1; 9 bases map to TRBD2. Germline loops: CDR1 MDHEN, CDR2 SYDVKM. The CDR3 length is 12 residues. Trimming took 3 bases from V and 10 from J; bases not matched to a gene: 1. The CDR3 sequence is CASSLGLAEQFF. The CDR3 DNA follows: TGTGCCAGCAGTTTGGGACTAGCAGAGCAGTTCTTC. Combining the CDR3 with reference TRBV28 and TRBJ2-1 gives the whole variable domain DVKVTQSSRYLVKRTGEKVFLECVQDMDHENMFWYRQDPGLGLRLIYFSYDVKMKEKGDIPEGYSVSREKKERFSLILESASTNQTSMYLCASSLGLAEQFFGPGTRLTVL.

The genes are TRBV6-2 or TRBV6-3 and TRBJ2-6; 7 nucleotides align to TRBD1. The trim removed 5 bases at V and 2 bases at J, leaving 3 bases unmatched. The CDR3 sequence is 15 residues long. Per the germline V gene, CDR1 is MNHEY and CDR2 is SVGEGT. CDR3 region: CASSDDRAGANVLTF. CDR3 DNA sequence: TGTGCCAGCAGTGATGACAGGGCTGGGGCCAACGTCCTGACTTTC.

This rearrangement joins TRBV19 to TRBJ2-1, with D tentatively TRBD1 (6 bases). With 1 base removed from V and 8 bases from J, the gap between germline ends came to 12 bases. Germline CDR1 LNHDA, CDR2 SQIVND (reference sequence). This CDR3 contains 14 residues. The CDR3 sequence is CASSIGAGEDEQFF. CDR3 DNA: TGTGCCAGTAGTATAGGGGCAGGGGAAGATGAGCAGTTCTTC.

The V call is TRBV7-9, the J call TRBJ1-5; D is uncertain. Trimming took 5 bases from V and 3 from J, leaving 11 bases between them. This CDR3 has 14 residues. Germline V lookup: CDR1 SEHNR, CDR2 FQNEAQ (reference sequence). CDR3 sequence (DNA): TGTGCCAGCAGCCACTCCCAAAACAATCAGCCCCAGCATTTT. Its protein product is CASSHSQNNQPQHF.

The J gene is TRBJ2-1, the V gene TRBV9; 11 nucleotides agree with TRBD2. Germline V CDR1 and CDR2: SGDLS, YYNGEE. There are 15 residues in the CDR3. V trimming: 2 bases; J trimming: 4 bases; junction bases outside the gene matches: 2. This CDR3 reads CASSVSGRGYNEQFF. CDR3 in DNA: TGTGCCAGCAGCGTTAGCGGGAGGGGTTACAATGAGCAGTTCTTC.

The chain combines TRBV6-2 or TRBV6-3 with TRBJ1-1; TRBD1 might be the D (5 bases). The germline V gene encodes CDR1 MNHEY and CDR2 SVGEGT. V lost 6 bases and J lost 2, with 16 bases in between. The CDR3 loop spans 15 amino acids. DNA for the CDR3: TGTGCCAGCAGCCGGGGGGGGAGCCTAAACACTGAAGCTTTCTTT. This sequence encodes CASSRGGSLNTEAFF.

The J gene is TRBJ1-1, the V gene TRBV5-1; a possible D gene is TRBD1 (6 bases). The CDR3 runs to 14 residues. The germline CDR1 and CDR2 sequences are SGHRS and YFSETQ. V lost 5 bases to trimming and J lost 4 bases, with 15 bases between them. CDR3 region: CASRFTGLITEAFF. In DNA, the CDR3 is TGCGCCAGCAGATTTACAGGGTTAATCACTGAAGCTTTCTTT. Full variable domain (outside the CDR3, taken from reference TRBV5-1 and TRBJ1-1): KAGVTQTPRYLIKTRGQQVTLSCSPISGHRSVSWYQQTPGQGLQFLFEYFSETQRNKGNFPGRFSGRQFSNSRSEMNVSTLELGDSALYLCASRFTGLITEAFFGQGTRLTVV.

CDR3 sequence: CASSFEDNSNQPQHF. CDR3 bases: TGTGCCAGCAGTTTCGAGGATAATAGCAATCAGCCCCAGCATTTT. The rearrangement uses TRBV28 and TRBJ1-5; D unresolved. CDR1 is MDHEN, CDR2 SYDVKM, per germline. Trimming cost V 3 bases and J 0 bases, with 9 bases left between them. The CDR3 runs 15 residues.

The J gene is TRBJ2-1, the V gene TRBV28; TRBD1 matches 9 bases. Germline V gene lookup returns CDR1 MDHEN and CDR2 SYDVKM. There are 16 residues in the CDR3. V was clipped by 6 bases and J by 3 bases; unmatched bases: 9. CDR3: CASRTATGGDYNEQFF. In DNA form, the CDR3 reads TGTGCCAGCAGGACGGCAACAGGGGGCGACTACAATGAGCAGTTCTTC.

This clone has a handful of counts. The V gene is TRBV27, the J gene TRBJ2-6; D may be TRBD1 (5 bases). With 5 bases removed from V and 0 bases from J, the gap between germline ends came to 20 bases. Looked up from germline, CDR1 is MNHEY and CDR2 is SMNVEV (reference sequence). This CDR3 has 19 amino acids. Here the CDR3 reads CASSPQEYNPSSGANVLTF. The CDR3 nucleotides are TGTGCCAGCAGTCCACAGGAGTACAACCCTAGCTCTGGGGCCAACGTCCTGACTTTC.